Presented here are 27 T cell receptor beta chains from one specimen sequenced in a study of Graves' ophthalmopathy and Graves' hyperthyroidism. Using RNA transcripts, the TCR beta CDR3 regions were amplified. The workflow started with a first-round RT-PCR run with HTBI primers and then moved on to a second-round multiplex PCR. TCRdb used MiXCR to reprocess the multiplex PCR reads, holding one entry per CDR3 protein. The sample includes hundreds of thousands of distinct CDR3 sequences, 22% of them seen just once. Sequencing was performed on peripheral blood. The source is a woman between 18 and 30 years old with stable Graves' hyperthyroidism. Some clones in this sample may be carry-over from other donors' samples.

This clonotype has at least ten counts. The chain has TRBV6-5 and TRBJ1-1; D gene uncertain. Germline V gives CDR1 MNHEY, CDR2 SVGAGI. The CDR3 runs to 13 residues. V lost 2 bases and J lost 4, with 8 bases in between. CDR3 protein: CASSYTRATEAFF. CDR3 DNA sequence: TGTGCCAGCAGTTACACCCGGGCCACTGAAGCTTTCTTT.

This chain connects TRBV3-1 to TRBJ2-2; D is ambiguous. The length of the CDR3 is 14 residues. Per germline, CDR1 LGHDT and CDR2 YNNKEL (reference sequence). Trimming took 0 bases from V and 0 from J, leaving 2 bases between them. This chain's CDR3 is CASSQEPNTGELFF. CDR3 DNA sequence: TGTGCCAGCAGCCAAGAGCCGAACACCGGGGAGCTGTTTTTT. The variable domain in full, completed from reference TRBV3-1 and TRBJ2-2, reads DTAVSQTPKYLVTQMGNDKSIKCEQNLGHDTMYWYKQDSKKFLKIMFSYNNKELIINETVPNRFSPKSPDKAHLNLHINSLELGDSAVYFCASSQEPNTGELFFGEGSRLTVL.

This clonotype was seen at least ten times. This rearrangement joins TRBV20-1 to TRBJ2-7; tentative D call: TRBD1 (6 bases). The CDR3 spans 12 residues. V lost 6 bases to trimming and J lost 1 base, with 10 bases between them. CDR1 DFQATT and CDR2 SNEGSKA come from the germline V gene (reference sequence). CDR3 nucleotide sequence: TGCAGTGCCCCGGACAGATCCTACGAGCAGTACTTC. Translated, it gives CSAPDRSYEQYF.

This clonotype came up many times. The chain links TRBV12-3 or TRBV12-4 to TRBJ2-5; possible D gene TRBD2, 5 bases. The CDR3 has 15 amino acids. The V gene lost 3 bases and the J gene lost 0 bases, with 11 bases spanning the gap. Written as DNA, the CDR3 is TGTGCCAGCAGTTTTTATGGGGAGTACCAAGAGACCCAGTACTTC. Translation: CASSFYGEYQETQYF.

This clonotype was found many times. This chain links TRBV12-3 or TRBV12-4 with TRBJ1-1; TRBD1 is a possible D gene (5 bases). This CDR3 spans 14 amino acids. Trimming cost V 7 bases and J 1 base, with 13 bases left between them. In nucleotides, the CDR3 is TGTGCCAGCAATAAAGGGGCAGGGAACACTGAAGCTTTCTTT. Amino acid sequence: CASNKGAGNTEAFF.

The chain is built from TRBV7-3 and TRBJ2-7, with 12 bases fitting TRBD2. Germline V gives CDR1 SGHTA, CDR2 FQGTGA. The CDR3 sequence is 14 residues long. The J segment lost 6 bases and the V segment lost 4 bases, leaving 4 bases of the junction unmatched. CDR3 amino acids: CASSSTSGSAEQYF. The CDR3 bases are TGTGCCAGCAGCTCGACTAGCGGGAGTGCCGAGCAGTACTTC.

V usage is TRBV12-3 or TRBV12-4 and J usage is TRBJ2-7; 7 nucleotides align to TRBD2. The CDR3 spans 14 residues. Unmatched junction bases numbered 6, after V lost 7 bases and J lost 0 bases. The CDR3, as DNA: TGTGCCAGCACCGGAGCGGGGAGCTCCTACGAGCAGTACTTC. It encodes CASTGAGSSYEQYF.

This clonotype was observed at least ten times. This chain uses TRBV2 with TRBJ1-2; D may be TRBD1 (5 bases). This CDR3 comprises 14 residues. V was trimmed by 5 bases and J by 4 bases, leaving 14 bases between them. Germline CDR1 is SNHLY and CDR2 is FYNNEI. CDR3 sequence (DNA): TGTGCCAGCAGTTCCGGAGGGGACCTCTATGGCTACACCTTC. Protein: CASSSGGDLYGYTF.

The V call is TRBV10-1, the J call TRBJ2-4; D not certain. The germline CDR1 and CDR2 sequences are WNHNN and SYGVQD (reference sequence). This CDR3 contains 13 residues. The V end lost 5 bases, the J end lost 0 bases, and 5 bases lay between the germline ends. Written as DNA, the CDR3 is TGCGCCAGCAGTAGGACAGCCAAAAACATTCAGTACTTC. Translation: CASSRTAKNIQYF.

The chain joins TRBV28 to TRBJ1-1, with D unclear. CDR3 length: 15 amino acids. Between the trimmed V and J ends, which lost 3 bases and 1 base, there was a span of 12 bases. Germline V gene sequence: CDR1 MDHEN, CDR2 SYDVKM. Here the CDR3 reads CASSFQAVGNTEAFF. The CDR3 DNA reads TGTGCCAGCAGTTTCCAGGCGGTCGGGAACACTGAAGCTTTCTTT.

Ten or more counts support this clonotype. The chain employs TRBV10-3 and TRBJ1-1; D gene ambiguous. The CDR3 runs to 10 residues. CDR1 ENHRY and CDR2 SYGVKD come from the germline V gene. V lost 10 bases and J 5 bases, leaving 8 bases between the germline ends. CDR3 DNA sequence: TGTGCCACATTCGAAACTGAAGCTTTCTTT. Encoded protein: CATFETEAFF.

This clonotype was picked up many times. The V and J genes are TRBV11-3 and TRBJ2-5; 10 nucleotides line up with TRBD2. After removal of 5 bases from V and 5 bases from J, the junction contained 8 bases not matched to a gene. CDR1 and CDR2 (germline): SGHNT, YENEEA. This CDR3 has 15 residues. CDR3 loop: CASSPSGGARETQYF. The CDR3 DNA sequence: TGTGCCAGCAGCCCAAGCGGGGGGGCCAGGGAGACCCAGTACTTC.

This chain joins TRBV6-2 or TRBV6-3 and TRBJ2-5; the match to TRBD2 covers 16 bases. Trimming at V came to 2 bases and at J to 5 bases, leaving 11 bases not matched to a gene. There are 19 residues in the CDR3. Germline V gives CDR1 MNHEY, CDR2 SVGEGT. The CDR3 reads CASSYPPGLAGGPFETQYF. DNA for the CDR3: TGTGCCAGCAGTTACCCTCCGGGACTAGCGGGGGGGCCTTTTGAGACCCAGTACTTC.

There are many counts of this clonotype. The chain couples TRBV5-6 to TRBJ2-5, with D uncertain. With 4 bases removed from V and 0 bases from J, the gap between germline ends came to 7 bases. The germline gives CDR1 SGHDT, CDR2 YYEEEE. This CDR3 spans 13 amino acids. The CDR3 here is CASSMYYQETQYF. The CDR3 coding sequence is TGTGCCAGCAGCATGTACTACCAAGAGACCCAGTACTTC.

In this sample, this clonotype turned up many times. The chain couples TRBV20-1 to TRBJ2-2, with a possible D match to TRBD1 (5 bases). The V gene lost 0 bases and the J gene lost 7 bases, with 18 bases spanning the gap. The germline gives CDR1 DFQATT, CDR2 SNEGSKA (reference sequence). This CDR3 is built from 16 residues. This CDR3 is CSAREGRRALGGELFF. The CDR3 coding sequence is TGCAGTGCTAGAGAAGGTCGCAGGGCGCTCGGCGGGGAGCTGTTTTTT.

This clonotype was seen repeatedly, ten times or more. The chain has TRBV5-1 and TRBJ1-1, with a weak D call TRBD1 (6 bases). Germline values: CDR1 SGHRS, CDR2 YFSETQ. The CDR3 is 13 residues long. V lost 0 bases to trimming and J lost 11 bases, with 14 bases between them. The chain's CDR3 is CASSLGGGAGAFF. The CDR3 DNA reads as TGCGCCAGCAGCTTGGGAGGGGGGGCTGGCGCTTTCTTT. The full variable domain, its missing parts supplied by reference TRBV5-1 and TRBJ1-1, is KAGVTQTPRYLIKTRGQQVTLSCSPISGHRSVSWYQQTPGQGLQFLFEYFSETQRNKGNFPGRFSGRQFSNSRSEMNVSTLELGDSALYLCASSLGGGAGAFFGQGTRLTVV.

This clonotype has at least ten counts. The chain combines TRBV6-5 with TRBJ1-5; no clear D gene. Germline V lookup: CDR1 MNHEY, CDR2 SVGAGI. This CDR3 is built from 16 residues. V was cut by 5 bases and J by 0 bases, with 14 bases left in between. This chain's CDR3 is CASSNLRESSNQPQHF. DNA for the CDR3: TGTGCCAGCAGTAACCTCCGGGAGTCTAGCAATCAGCCCCAGCATTTT.

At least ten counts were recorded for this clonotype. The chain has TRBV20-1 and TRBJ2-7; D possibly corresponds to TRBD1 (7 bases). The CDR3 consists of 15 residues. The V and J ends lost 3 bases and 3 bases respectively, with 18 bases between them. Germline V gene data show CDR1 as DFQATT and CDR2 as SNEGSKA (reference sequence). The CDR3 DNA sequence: TGCAGTGCTAGCTGGGCAGGGGGAGGTAACTACGAGCAGTACTTC. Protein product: CSASWAGGGNYEQYF.

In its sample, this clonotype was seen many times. The CDR3 is CASSYERGRRNTEAFF. The CDR3 DNA is TGTGCCAGCAGTTACGAGCGGGGCAGAAGGAACACTGAAGCTTTCTTT. The rearrangement joins TRBV6-2 or TRBV6-3 to TRBJ1-1, with a weak D call TRBD1 (5 bases). V was shortened by 2 bases and J by 1 base, with 14 bases between the two germline ends. This CDR3 region has 16 residues. Germline lookup yields CDR1 MNHEY and CDR2 SVGEGT.

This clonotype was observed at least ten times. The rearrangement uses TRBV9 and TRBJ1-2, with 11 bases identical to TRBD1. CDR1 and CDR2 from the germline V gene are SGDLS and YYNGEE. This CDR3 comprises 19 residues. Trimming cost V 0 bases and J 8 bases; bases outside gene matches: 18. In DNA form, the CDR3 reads TGTGCCAGCAGCGTAGCAGTCGGGACAGGGGGAAAAAGTCTATTGGGCTACACCTTC. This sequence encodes CASSVAVGTGGKSLLGYTF.

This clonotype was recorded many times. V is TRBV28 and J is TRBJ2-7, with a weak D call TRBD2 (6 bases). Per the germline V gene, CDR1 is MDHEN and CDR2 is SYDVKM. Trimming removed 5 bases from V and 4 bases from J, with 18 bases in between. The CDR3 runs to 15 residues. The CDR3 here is CASSPGTGGLYEQYF. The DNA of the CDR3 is TGTGCCAGCAGTCCCGGGACCGGGGGTTTGTACGAGCAGTACTTC.

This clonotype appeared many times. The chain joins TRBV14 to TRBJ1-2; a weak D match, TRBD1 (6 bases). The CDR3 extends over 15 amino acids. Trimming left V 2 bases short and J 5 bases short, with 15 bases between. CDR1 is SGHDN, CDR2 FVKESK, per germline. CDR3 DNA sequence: TGTGCCAGCAGCCAAAGGGGGTCCGTCCTTTATGGCTACACCTTC. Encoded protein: CASSQRGSVLYGYTF. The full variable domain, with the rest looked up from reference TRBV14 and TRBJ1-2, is EAGVTQFPSHSVIEKGQTVTLRCDPISGHDNLYWYRRVMGKEIKFLLHFVKESKQDESGMPNNRFLAERTGGTYSTLKVQPAELEDSGVYFCASSQRGSVLYGYTFGSGTRLTVV.

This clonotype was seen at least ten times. CDR3 in amino acids: CAWSGGLATGTQYF. The CDR3 bases are TGTGCCTGGAGTGGGGGACTAGCTACAGGGACCCAGTACTTC. The chain is built from TRBV30 and TRBJ2-5, with TRBD2 matching over 9 bases. Germline trimming cut 1 base from V and 7 bases from J; bases unmatched to any gene: 7. The CDR3 has 14 amino acids. Germline V lookup: CDR1 GTSNPN, CDR2 SVGIG (reference sequence).

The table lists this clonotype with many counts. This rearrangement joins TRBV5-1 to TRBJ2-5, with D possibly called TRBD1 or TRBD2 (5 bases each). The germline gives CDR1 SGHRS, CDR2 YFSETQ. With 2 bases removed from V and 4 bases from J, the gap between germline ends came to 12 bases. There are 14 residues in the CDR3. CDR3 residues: CASSFEGDAETQYF. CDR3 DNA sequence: TGCGCCAGCAGCTTCGAAGGGGACGCAGAGACCCAGTACTTC.

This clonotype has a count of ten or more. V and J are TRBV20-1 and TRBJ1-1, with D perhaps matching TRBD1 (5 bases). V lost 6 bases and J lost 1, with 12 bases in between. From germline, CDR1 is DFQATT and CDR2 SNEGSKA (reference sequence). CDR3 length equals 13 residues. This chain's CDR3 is CSAGVGGNTEAFF. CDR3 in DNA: TGCAGTGCCGGGGTCGGGGGGAACACTGAAGCTTTCTTT.

CDR3 sequence (DNA): TGTGCCACCAGTTTACCGGGACAGACCTATGGCTACACCTTC. Its protein is CATSLPGQTYGYTF. The chain carries TRBV24-1 and TRBJ1-2; 7 positions match TRBD1. The CDR3 spans 14 residues. Germline assignment: CDR1 KGHDR and CDR2 SFDVKD. V lost 6 bases, J lost 4 bases, and 7 bases stayed unmatched.

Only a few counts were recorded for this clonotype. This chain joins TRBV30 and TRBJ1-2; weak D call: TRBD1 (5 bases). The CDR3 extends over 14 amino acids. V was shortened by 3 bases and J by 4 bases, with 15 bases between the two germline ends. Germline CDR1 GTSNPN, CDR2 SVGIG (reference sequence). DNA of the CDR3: TGTGCCTGGAGGGGGACTGCACTCCGCTATGGCTACACCTTC. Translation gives CAWRGTALRYGYTF.